This T cell receptor (beta chain) was observed in a study of cytomegalovirus exposure and HLA in healthy donors (dated 2017 in TCRdb). General notes on the study: An earlier analysis of about 560 of the donors reported about 280 Gb of sequence data and 117 million unique TCR beta sequences obtained from approximately 180 million T cells. Approximately 300 gigabases of sequencing data and tens of millions of unique TCR sequences were included in an early release covering 550 to 650 HLA-typed donors. Among the roughly 400 genotyped donors, around 81% belonged to the genetic ancestry cluster associated with self-reported Caucasian donors. The study aimed to test whether cataloging public T cell receptors could reveal signatures of past pathogen exposure. The study profiled the T cell repertoires of under 700 subjects by immunosequencing and related them to cytomegalovirus serostatus. Besides the first cohort of roughly 700 subjects, a separate validation cohort made up of roughly 120 different subjects was used. High-throughput TCR immunosequencing, statistical association of individual TCRs with disease status, and machine learning were combined to predict cytomegalovirus infection status. A later analysis re-examined previously published TCR beta repertoires from several hundred donors and added high-resolution HLA genotyping to investigate patterns of TCR occurrence. Rather than using new phenotypic data, the later analysis identified candidate immune exposures from TCR beta sequences and from how often those sequences occurred across donors. In an earlier analysis of roughly 540 of the donors, high-throughput TCR beta sequencing was used to judge whether each TCR beta V gene segment behaved as functional or pseudogenic. Donor age, sex, ethnicity and CMV serostatus were compiled together with the repertoire data. In a later genetic analysis, genome-wide SNP genotypes for about 65% of the 666 donors were used, and that subset was treated as a discovery cohort. All discovery cohort repertoires had been generated using a single sequencing platform. HLA typing covered class I and class II loci at four-digit resolution. The number of typed donors differed by locus: about 620-640 for A, B, C, DRB1 and DQB1; about 520 for DQA1; 606 for DPA1; and roughly 450 for DPB1. Roughly 5 DR-DQ haplotypes were handled as single units for association and clustering, since linkage in the cohort was strong. Among roughly 400 genotyped donors of the cohort, an average of around 250,000 unique TCR beta nucleotide sequences was sequenced per donor, of which roughly 18% were non-productive. Results and caveats for the whole study, not just this receptor: HLA typing was unavailable for some donors at each locus, so association tests used only the typed subset. CMV serostatus was the only immune exposure information available for the cohort. A later analysis found that HLA-associated TCR beta chains were more clonally expanded and had lower generation probabilities than equally common non-associated chains. In a later genetic analysis, fewer N-insertions in productive TCRs were reported among donors in an Asian-associated ancestry cluster than the approximately 710-donor mean. In a later analysis, most CMV-associated TCR beta chains were found to appear HLA-restricted, with HLA associations seemingly driven largely by CMV exposure. The classifier was reported to diagnose cytomegalovirus status with high specificity and sensitivity in both the original cohort and the validation cohort. Assigning TCR associations to individual alleles was difficult when HLA alleles, especially DR and DQ, strongly co-occurred. Sequencing depth was assumed to be roughly uniform across donors in the presence/absence analyses, though that assumption may not hold. An association between a missense DCLRE1C variant and V-gene and J-gene trimming of TCR beta chains was found in a later genetic analysis and replicated in an independent cohort. Across donors, most TCR sequences were observed very rarely, whereas some public TCRs were present in many individuals. In vitro tests confirmed that a few of the cytomegalovirus-associated TCR beta chains recognize cytomegalovirus antigens. Some IMGT-functional V segments, including TRBV6-2 and TRBV6-3, could not be distinguished by the 87-base-pair reads and were therefore excluded. In a later analysis, 16,951 TCR beta sequences were associated with specific HLA alleles at a false discovery rate of 0.05. The authors suggested that the approach could potentially be extended to other disease states and immunological phenotypes. In an earlier analysis of several hundred of the donors, most TCR beta V segments were observed in productive rearrangements about 90% or about 30% of the time, broadly matching IMGT annotations. Several of the top co-occurrence clusters appeared to be linked to parvovirus B19, influenza, CMV and Epstein-Barr virus, according to a later analysis. In this cohort, only TCR beta chains were sequenced, and detectable features were limited by the absence of alpha or paired-chain data. The earlier analysis of 587 of the donors excluded over 15 rarely observed V segments, including chromosome 9 orphons, because counts were too low. Correlated functional status among segregating V segments might reflect linkage disequilibrium, but an unknown experimental factor could not be ruled out. The study listed 164 TCR beta chains as associated with cytomegalovirus. In a later analysis, TCR association rates were found to vary across HLA loci, with the most associated TCRs seen for DRB1 alleles and the fewest for HLA-C alleles. A further reported finding was that TCR beta sequences accurately predicted the HLA-A and HLA-B alleles for most subjects in the first cohort. A group of highly shared sequence variants was considered likely to be a technical artifact of the sequencing pipeline.

Compared with germline, V lacks 4 bases and J lacks 8 bases; bases without a gene match: 8. From a lookup of the germline V gene, CDR1 and CDR2 are SGHRS and YFSETQ. The CDR3 has 15 amino acids, counting the end cysteine and phenylalanine. Solely the CDR3 DNA is kept, with 45 bases framed from the first base. Concerning this clone itself: No cognate antigen has been identified for it.

In total, around 600 healthy bone marrow donors made up the cohort. All cohort members were sampled while nominally healthy, although unrecorded immune exposures were likely present. The donor was CMV seropositive and was included in the group of almost 300 seropositive cohort members. Each donor provided a peripheral blood sample, and peripheral blood mononuclear cells were used for TCR beta sequencing. Genomic DNA was extracted from the blood cell samples with the Qiagen DNeasy Blood Extraction Kit. The library relied on the immunoSEQ multiplex PCR assay. The multiplex PCR relied on a mix of 60 forward primers for TCR Vbeta segments and 13 reverse primers for TCR Jbeta segments. Amplification of the CDR3 region of rearranged TCR beta genes was performed with a multiplex PCR assay on genomic DNA. The amplified TCR beta libraries were sequenced on the Illumina HiSeq System as 87-base-pair reads. Per the original workflow: A later analysis tallied roughly 76 million unique TCR beta chains across the 666 repertoires, and around 10 million of those chains were shared by two or more donors. A nearest-neighbor algorithm error-corrected the raw reads and collapsed the reads into unique sequences, merging closely related sequences to remove PCR and sequencing errors. CDR3 sequences were aligned to IMGT reference sequences to assign V, D and J gene segments. For a sequence to be retained, a match of at least six nucleotides to both a V gene segment and a J gene segment was required. Rearrangements were called productive when the CDR3 lacked stop codons and stayed in frame with V and J; all others were non-productive. CDR3 was defined according to IMGT convention as the region running from the second conserved V-encoded cysteine to the conserved J-encoded phenylalanine. In an earlier analysis of more than 550 of the donors, sequences lacking an unambiguous match to a single V gene segment were excluded. In an earlier analysis of several hundred of the donors, V segments were called functional above 56.7% productive rearrangements and were called segregating when the between-donor standard deviation exceeded 5%. A statistical classification framework was built for diagnosing cytomegalovirus status from the catalog of TCR beta chain sequences. In a later analysis, TCR nucleotide sequences were compared against IMGT/GENE-DB human TR gene sequences so that V and J genes could be assigned. The TCRdist pipeline was used in a later analysis to assign CDR3 sequences and most-parsimonious VDJ recombination scenarios. In a later analysis, every TCR beta chain was defined by the combination of its CDR3 amino acid sequence and its V-gene family, and reads without a unique V-gene family were dropped. A later analysis removed 592 highly shared, low-generation-probability nucleotide sequences to deal with suspected cross-contamination and a sequencing artifact. A later analysis calculated a clonal expansion index for each public chain from normalized within-repertoire ranks of inferred template counts. In a later analysis, generation probabilities were computed with a VDJ recombination model fitted to out-of-frame rearrangements, and the resulting probabilities were checked against IGoR. A later analysis scored TCR-TCR, TCR-HLA and TCR-CMV co-occurrence with hypergeometric tests, applying a repertoire-size bias correction to TCR pairs. False discovery rates were estimated in a later analysis by permuting HLA or CMV assignments 20 times. A later analysis grouped co-occurring TCRs with DBSCAN, adding TCRdist sequence similarity when clustering within HLA-allele-positive subsets. Repertoires with fewer than 30,000 or more than 120,000 public chains were left out of co-occurrence clustering, as were five repertoires with anomalous nucleotide sharing. TCRdb provides this immuneACCESS table in a form limited to in-frame rearrangements. Some clones are lacking; in checked studies, under half of them reflect an unresolved V gene, and why the rest are absent is not known. V and J calls and clone size are as listed in that table; D and trimming were resolved from the DNA. This specimen's table enumerates around 200,000 clones. The ten largest clones represent approximately 1% of the sample.

The sequence joins TRBV5-1 to TRBJ1-4; 10 central nucleotides agree with TRBD1. This TCR derives from a woman between 25 and 40 years old in good health and CMV-seropositive. Material for sequencing was PBMCs. At the DNA level, the sequence is TGCGCCAGCAGCCCCCCGGGGACAGGGGCCGAAAAACTGTTTTTT. Translated, it reads CASSPPGTGAEKLFF.